The entry below describes one T cell receptor (beta chain). Its antigen remains unidentified. The CDR3 contains 13 residues. CDR1 is SEHNR and CDR2 is FQNEAQ in the germline V gene (reference sequence). After removal of 5 bases from V and 7 bases from J, the junction contained 2 bases not matched to a gene. This entry comes from a study of lymphopenia after photon versus proton radiotherapy. The method was immunoSEQ multiplex PCR; TCRdb's version includes in-frame clones alone and lacks a portion of them. The sample lists about 65,000 clones; about nine tenths were seen once. Points from the study as a whole: After the lymphocyte nadir, photon-treated repertoires showed oligoclonal expansion, especially of CD8+ Temra cells. Proton therapy kept repertoires fairly stable, unlike photons, which gained effector/memory cells. A bigger post-nadir fall in TCR diversity correlated inversely with survival time in deceased patients. Authors raise, but do not show, better survival with proton therapy.

The sample here was peripheral blood, taken from a patient treated with proton-based radiotherapy. The rearrangement joins TRBV7-9 to TRBJ1-6; 7 bases line up with TRBD1. The receptor's source is a man at least 80 years old with esophageal cancer. The CDR3 DNA is TGTGCCAGCAGCCAGGGGGAGAATTCACCCCTCCACTTT. Its translation: CASSQGENSPLHF. Full variable domain (missing parts from reference TRBV7-9 and TRBJ1-6): DTGVSQNPRHKITKRGQNVTFRCDPISEHNRLYWYRQTLGQGPEFLTYFQNEAQLEKSRLLSDRFSAERPKGSFSTLEIQRTEQGDSAMYLCASSQGENSPLHFGNGTRLTVT.